This T cell receptor beta chain is from a study of T cell responses to AZD1222 COVID-19 vaccine. Germline V gene data show CDR1 as MNHEY and CDR2 as SMNVEV (reference sequence). The CDR3 covers 13 residues. V lost 6 bases to trimming and J lost 4 bases, with 12 bases between them. The data were produced by immunoSEQ multiplex PCR, yet TCRdb's version contains in-frame clones alone and is incomplete. The table has more than 100,000 clones, 90% to 95% seen once. The sample was peripheral blood, taken on day 0 of AZD1222 vaccination. This rearrangement joins TRBV27 to TRBJ1-1; D is uncertain. The clonotype originates from an adult in good health. Written as DNA, the CDR3 is TGTGCCAGCAGCGAGAGTGCAAGCACTGAAGCTTTCTTT. The encoded protein is CASSESASTEAFF.